Presented here are 5 T cell receptor beta chains from one specimen sequenced in a study of cytomegalovirus exposure and HLA in healthy donors (dated by TCRdb to about 2017). Library preparation used the immunoSEQ multiplex PCR assay. TCRdb took over this immuneACCESS table, retaining in-frame rearrangements with V and J assigned. Such tables are incomplete; in checked studies, under half of the missing clones stem from an unresolved V gene, and the remainder is unexplained. For this sample the table gives 120,000 to 150,000 clones, of which approximately 87% were detected only once. Less than 3% of the sample is held by the ten biggest clonotypes. Sequences were obtained from PBMCs. These receptors all stem from a man aged 18 to 30 in good health and CMV-seronegative.

The V call is TRBV2, the J call TRBJ2-1; possible D gene TRBD2, 5 bases. CDR1 is SNHLY and CDR2 is FYNNEI in the germline V gene. This CDR3 spans 13 amino acids. Trimming took off 6 bases at V and 3 bases at J, with 9 bases between the two ends. Here the CDR3 DNA reads TGTGCCAGCAGCACGGACTTCTACAATGAGCAGTTCTTC. The encoded protein is CASSTDFYNEQFF.

V usage is TRBV4-1 and J usage is TRBJ2-1; TRBD1 matches 8 bases. CDR1 MGHRA and CDR2 YSYEKL come from the germline V gene. CDR3 length equals 16 residues. The junction had 3 bases not matched to a gene; V was cut back by 1 base and J by 1 base. In DNA, the CDR3 is TGCGCCAGCAGCCAAGGGGACAGGCGGTCCTACAATGAGCAGTTCTTC. Protein sequence: CASSQGDRRSYNEQFF.

The chain is built from TRBV7-2 and TRBJ1-1; 8 nucleotides agree with TRBD1. This CDR3 spans 17 amino acids. Trimming took 1 base from V and 1 from J; bases not matched to a gene: 8. Germline CDR1 reads SGHTA; CDR2 reads FQGNSA. Written as DNA, the CDR3 is TGTGCCAGCAGCTTAGTTGCAGGGGGCGGCGCGAACACTGAAGCTTTCTTT. The encoded protein is CASSLVAGGGANTEAFF. The whole variable domain, filled in from reference TRBV7-2 and TRBJ1-1, reads GAGVSQSPSNKVTEKGKDVELRCDPISGHTALYWYRQSLGQGLEFLIYFQGNSAPDKSGLPSDRFSAERTGGSVSTLTIQRTQQEDSAVYLCASSLVAGGGANTEAFFGQGTRLTVV.

This chain uses TRBV13 with TRBJ2-7; 9 bases are a match to TRBD1. Germline CDR1 reads PRHDT; CDR2 reads FYEKMQ (reference sequence). The CDR3 is 13 residues long. J gave up 3 bases and V 5 bases, and 2 bases lay outside the gene matches. The chain's CDR3 is CASSGTGNYEQYF. CDR3 coding DNA: TGTGCCAGCAGCGGGACAGGGAACTACGAGCAGTACTTC.

The chain recombines TRBV10-2 with TRBJ2-1; possibly TRBD1 for D (6 bases). CDR3 length equals 12 residues. Trimming stripped 8 bases from V and 8 bases from J, with 13 bases between. Germline lookup yields CDR1 WSHSY and CDR2 SAAADI. CDR3 sequence (DNA): TGCGCCAGCTCCAAACAGGGTGATGAGCAGTTCTTC. Amino acid sequence: CASSKQGDEQFF.